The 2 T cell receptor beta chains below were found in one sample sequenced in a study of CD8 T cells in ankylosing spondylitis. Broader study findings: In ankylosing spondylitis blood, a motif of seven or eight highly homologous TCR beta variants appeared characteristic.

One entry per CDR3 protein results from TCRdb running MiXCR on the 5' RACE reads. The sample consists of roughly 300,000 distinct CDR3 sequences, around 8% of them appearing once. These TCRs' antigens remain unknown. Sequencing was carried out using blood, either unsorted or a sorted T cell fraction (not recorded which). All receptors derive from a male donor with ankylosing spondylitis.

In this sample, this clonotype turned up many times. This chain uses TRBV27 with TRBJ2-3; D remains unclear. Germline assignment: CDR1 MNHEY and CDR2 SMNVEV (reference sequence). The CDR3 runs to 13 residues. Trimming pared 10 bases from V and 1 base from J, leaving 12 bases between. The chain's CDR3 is CATLAWGTDTQYF. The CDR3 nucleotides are TGTGCCACCCTCGCTTGGGGCACAGATACGCAGTATTTT.

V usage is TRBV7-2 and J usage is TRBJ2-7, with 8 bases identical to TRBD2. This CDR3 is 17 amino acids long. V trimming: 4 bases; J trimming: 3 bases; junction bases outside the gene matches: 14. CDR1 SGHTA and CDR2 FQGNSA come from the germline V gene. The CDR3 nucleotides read TGTGCCAGCAGCTACCTCCGCGGGGCGGGAGGTAGCTACGAGCAGTACTTC. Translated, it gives CASSYLRGAGGSYEQYF.